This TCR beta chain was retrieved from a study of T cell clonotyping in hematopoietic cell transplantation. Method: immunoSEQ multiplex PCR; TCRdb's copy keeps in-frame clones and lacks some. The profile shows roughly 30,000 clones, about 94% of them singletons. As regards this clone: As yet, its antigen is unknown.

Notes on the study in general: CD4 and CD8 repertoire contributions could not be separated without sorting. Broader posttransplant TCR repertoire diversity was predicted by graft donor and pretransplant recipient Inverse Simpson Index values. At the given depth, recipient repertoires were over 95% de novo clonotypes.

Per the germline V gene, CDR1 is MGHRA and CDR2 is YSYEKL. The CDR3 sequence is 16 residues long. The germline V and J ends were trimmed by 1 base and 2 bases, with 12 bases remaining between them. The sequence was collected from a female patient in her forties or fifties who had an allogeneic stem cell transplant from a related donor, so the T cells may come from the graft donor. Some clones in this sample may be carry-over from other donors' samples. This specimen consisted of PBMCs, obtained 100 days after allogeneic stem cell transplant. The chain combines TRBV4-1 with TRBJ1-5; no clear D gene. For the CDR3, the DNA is TGCGCCAGCAGCCAAGGGACCCGGGGAGGCAATCAGCCCCAGCATTTT. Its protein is CASSQGTRGGNQPQHF.